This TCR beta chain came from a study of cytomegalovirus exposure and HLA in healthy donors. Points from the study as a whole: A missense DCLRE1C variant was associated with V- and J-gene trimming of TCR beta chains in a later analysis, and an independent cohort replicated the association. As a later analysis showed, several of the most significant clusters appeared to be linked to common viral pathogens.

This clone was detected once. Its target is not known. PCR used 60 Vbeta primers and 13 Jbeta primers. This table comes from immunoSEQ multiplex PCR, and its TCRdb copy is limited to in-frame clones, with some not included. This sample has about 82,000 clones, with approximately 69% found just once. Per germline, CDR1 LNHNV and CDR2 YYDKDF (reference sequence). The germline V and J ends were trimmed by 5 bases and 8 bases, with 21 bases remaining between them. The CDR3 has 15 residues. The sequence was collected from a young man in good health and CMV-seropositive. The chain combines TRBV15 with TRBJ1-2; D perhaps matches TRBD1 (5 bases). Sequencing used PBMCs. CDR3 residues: CATSGLRLGGEGYTF. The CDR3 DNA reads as TGTGCCACCAGCGGTCTGAGATTGGGGGGGGAAGGCTACACCTTC.